Below, one T cell receptor beta chain is given with its context. This clonotype has only a few counts. Its antigen specificity is not known. No base qualities exist here, and no much larger clone lies one base off it. TCRdb shows the sequencer as Illumina HiSeq 2500. TCR beta libraries were prepared by quantitative 5'-RACE with molecular barcodes. The study's own analysis went as follows. A new computational method based on a probabilistic model of VDJ rearrangement was used to identify disease-linked TCR variants. TCRdb trimmed the raw reads at Q25, called clones with MiXCR and kept productive beta chains. Each CDR3 protein appears once, grouped with its most common genes and DNA. TCRdb, not the authors, supplied the V and J calls. Present in this sample are just under 550,000 distinct CDR3 sequences, about 13% of which were seen just once. The top ten clones comprise 6.5% to 7% of the sample. The record originates from a study of CD8 T cells in ankylosing spondylitis (dated by TCRdb to about 2017). Some background on the complete study: The study set out to find disease-linked TCR variants by profiling T cell receptor beta repertoires in ankylosing spondylitis patients and healthy donors. The full study cohort was made up of approximately 24 ankylosing spondylitis patients and about a hundred healthy donors. Peripheral blood was sampled, and synovial fluid was also collected from ankylosing spondylitis patients. Study-wide conclusions, independent of this receptor: In peripheral blood, the disease-linked clones were found at relatively low frequencies and had a CD8+ phenotype. Blood from ankylosing spondylitis patients appeared to be characterized by a TCR beta motif composed of eight highly homologous amino acid variants. Some motif variants were previously reported in synovial fluid and blood of reactive arthritis patients, suggesting common disease-initiation mechanisms. The disease-linked clones were reported to be significantly enriched in matched synovial fluid samples from ankylosing spondylitis patients.

The sample taken for sequencing was blood, either unsorted or a sorted T cell fraction (not recorded which). This TCR was recovered from a male donor with ankylosing spondylitis.

The CDR3 loop reads CASSLWYSRDRSSYEQYF. The bases are TGTGCCAGCAGTTTATGGTACTCCCGGGACAGGAGCTCCTACGAGCAGTACTTC. The V and J segments used are TRBV27 and TRBJ2-7, and 8 bases in between align with TRBD1. V has 1 base trimmed and J has 0 bases trimmed; junction bases matching no gene number 11. Counted from cysteine to phenylalanine, this CDR3 has 18 amino acids. CDR3 DNA only is kept here, 54 bases in frame from base 1. CDR1 and CDR2 are drawn from the germline V gene (reference sequence): MNHEY, SMNVEV.